This T cell receptor beta chain emerged from a study of read filtering for tumor transcriptome and immune sequencing. General study results and limits: Around 85% of IR-seq clonotypes had one read, totaling 3% to 4% of reads; RNA-seq: 74.6% and 44.6%.

Germline V gene sequence: CDR1 WSHSY, CDR2 SAAADI. The CDR3 covers 14 residues. The library was built from about 0.4 ug RNA with molecular barcoded adaptors for alpha/delta and beta/gamma chains. From the reads, TCRdb called clonotypes with MiXCR, one entry per CDR3 protein. This table holds some 120,000 distinct CDR3 sequences, 13% found once. The sample holds a few counts of this clonotype. The antigen remains unidentified. One base away lies a much larger clone, so this may be a sequencing read error. The source material was a population of CD138-negative cells sorted from bone marrow. The rearrangement joins TRBV10-2 to TRBJ1-1; D is unclear. The origin of this receptor is a donor at least 40 years old with multiple myeloma. CDR3 coding DNA: TGCGCCAGCAGTGAGTCGGGAGAGAACACTGACGCTTTCTTT. It yields the protein CASSESGENTDAFF.